This T cell receptor (beta chain) stems from a study of blood T cell repertoires in COVID-19 (TCRdb year 2020). As for the study more broadly: Samples covering the acute and convalescent phases of COVID-19 were provided by collaborators in the United States, Italy and Spain. The prospective study material was composed of cDNA or gDNA derived from T cells, B-cell-depleted T cells, or PBMCs. Subjects who had been exposed to COVID-19, were actively infected with it, or had recovered from it provided the deeply sampled blood TCRbeta repertoires that made up the dataset. The repertoires were made available in a free public database intended to serve as a resource for research on the immune response to SARS-CoV-2. The samples were drawn from two sources: the first 160 participants of the ongoing ImmuneRACE study, and 1,000 to 1,500 subjects contributed by 6 global collaborators. Nearly every sample came with metadata listing a de-identified subject ID, COVID-19 status, age in years and sex. HLA class I and class II types, where available, came from metadata supplied by the sample provider rather than from assay-based typing. General conclusions and limits of the study: The quantity of clinical and demographic metadata differed by source and by participant and was supplied without curation.

The immunoSEQ Assay, a bias-controlled multiplex PCR, was used to amplify TCRbeta CDR3 regions from genomic DNA. In the paper's pipeline: Nucleated cell counts per sample were estimated from amplification of reference gene primers within the assay. Sequence reads were collapsed and filtered to measure the absolute abundance of every unique TCRbeta CDR3 rearrangement. For each sample, productive Simpson clonality was calculated as the square root of Simpson's diversity index over productive rearrangements. TCRdb re-hosts the immuneACCESS table, in-frame sequences only. Its copies lack some clones; in the studies checked, an unresolved V gene accounts for under half of them, and the cause for the rest is not known. Clone size and V and J calls were adopted from that table, with D and trimming inferred from the DNA. The sample table records 84,000 or so clones; about 81% of these occur just once. The ten most abundant clones make up about an eighth of the sample.

Concerning this clone itself: Its antigen specificity is not known. It has no much larger one-base neighbor in the sample; base qualities were not kept.

Based on the germline V gene, the CDR1 and CDR2 sequences are LGHNA and YNFKEQ. The CDR3 covers 20 residues, taking in both the cysteine and the phenylalanine. Just CDR3 DNA is preserved here, 60 bases in frame from base 1. From V the trimming removes 3 bases and from J it removes 5 bases, while the gene matches leave 16 bases of the junction unaccounted for. Collaborating institutions collected whole blood in K2EDTA tubes following their own protocols. For TCRbeta analysis, collaborators shipped samples in one of three forms: frozen whole blood, isolated PBMCs, or DNA extracted from either of those sample types.

This chain is built from TRBV4-2 and TRBJ2-5; TRBD2 fits 15 bases in the junction. This TCR derives from a human donor in a cohort sampled during active COVID-19. Sequencing was performed on peripheral blood. CDR3 region: CASSQDPGLAGGNPRETQYF. The bases are TGTGCCAGCAGCCAGGATCCGGGACTAGCGGGGGGCAACCCCCGGGAGACCCAGTACTTC.